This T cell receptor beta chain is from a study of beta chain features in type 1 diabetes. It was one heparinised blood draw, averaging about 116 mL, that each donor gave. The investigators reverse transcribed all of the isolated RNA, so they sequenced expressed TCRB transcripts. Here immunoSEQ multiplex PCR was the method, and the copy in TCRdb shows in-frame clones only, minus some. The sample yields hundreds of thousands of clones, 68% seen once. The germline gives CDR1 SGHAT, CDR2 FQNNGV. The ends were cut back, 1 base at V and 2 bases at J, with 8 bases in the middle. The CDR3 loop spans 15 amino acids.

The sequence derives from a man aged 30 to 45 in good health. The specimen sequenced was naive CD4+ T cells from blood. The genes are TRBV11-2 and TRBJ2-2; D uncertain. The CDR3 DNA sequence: TGTGCCAGCAGCTTAGTCCACTATAACACCGGGGAGCTGTTTTTT. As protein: CASSLVHYNTGELFF.